What follows are 26 T cell receptor beta chains derived from one specimen sequenced in a study of blood T cell repertoires in COVID-19. Sequenced by immunoSEQ multiplex PCR; TCRdb stores in-frame clones only, minus some. The table includes approximately 250,000 clones, around 89% detected once. Sequencing was performed on PBMCs or T cells enriched from blood (not recorded which). All receptors come from a middle-aged woman with acute COVID-19.

The V call is TRBV30, the J call TRBJ1-1; a weak D match, TRBD1 (5 bases). Trimming left V 0 bases short and J 6 bases short, with 11 bases between. The CDR3 runs 13 residues. Germline V gene sequence: CDR1 GTSNPN, CDR2 SVGIG (reference sequence). The CDR3 DNA reads TGTGCCTGGAGTGTACCAGGGAGGCCTGAAGCTTTCTTT. Amino acid sequence: CAWSVPGRPEAFF. Full variable domain (remainder filled in from reference TRBV30 and TRBJ1-1): SQTIHQWPATLVQPVGSPLSLECTVEGTSNPNLYWYRQAAGRGLQLLFYSVGIGQISSEVPQNLSASRPQDRQFILSSKKLLLSDSGFYLCAWSVPGRPEAFFGQGTRLTVV.

The rearrangement joins TRBV6-1 to TRBJ2-5; tentatively, D is TRBD2 (5 bases). CDR1 and CDR2 from the germline V gene are MNHNS and SASEGT. Trimming stripped 2 bases from V and 7 bases from J, with 8 bases between. The CDR3 contains 12 residues. The CDR3 DNA follows: TGTGCCAGCAGTGAATGGGCGGGGACCCAGTACTTC. Translating gives CASSEWAGTQYF.

J is TRBJ2-3 and V is TRBV28; D perhaps matches TRBD1 (5 bases). Germline V gene sequence: CDR1 MDHEN, CDR2 SYDVKM. V lost 7 bases, J lost 4 bases, and 18 bases lay in between. The CDR3 length is 15 residues. CDR3 sequence (DNA): TGTGCCAGCACCCCTATCGCCAGGGCCTCAGATACGCAGTATTTT. Translating gives CASTPIARASDTQYF.

The chain uses TRBV5-1 and TRBJ1-1; D is undetermined. Germline V gene data show CDR1 as SGHRS and CDR2 as YFSETQ. Trimming shortened V by 2 bases and J by 5 bases, and 25 bases separated the two germline ends. The CDR3 spans 18 residues. The CDR3 is CASSFRLSIFEVQTEAFF. CDR3 DNA sequence: TGCGCCAGCAGCTTTAGGTTATCTATTTTCGAGGTGCAGACTGAAGCTTTCTTT.

This clone appeared a single time. V is TRBV18 and J is TRBJ1-1, with unresolved D. V was clipped by 0 bases and J by 5 bases, with 16 bases between them. The CDR3 spans 16 residues. Germline V gives CDR1 KGHSH, CDR2 LQKENI. The CDR3 is CASSPPSRASGTEAFF. CDR3 sequence (DNA): TGTGCCAGCTCACCACCGTCGAGGGCGAGTGGGACTGAAGCTTTCTTT.

This clone was observed a few times. The J gene is TRBJ2-3, the V gene TRBV5-1, with a weak D call TRBD2 (6 bases). Germline lookup yields CDR1 SGHRS and CDR2 YFSETQ. This CDR3 has 14 residues. Trimming removed 7 bases from V and 4 bases from J, with 16 bases in between. As DNA, the CDR3 is TGCGCCAGCTACCTGGGGGGAAGCCCAGATACGCAGTATTTT. Residues: CASYLGGSPDTQYF.

This clone was picked up a small number of times. This rearrangement joins TRBV24-1 to TRBJ2-1; D remains ambiguous. CDR3 length equals 16 residues. The germline V gene encodes CDR1 KGHDR and CDR2 SFDVKD. Deletions cut 3 bases from V and 8 bases from J, with 19 bases between. CDR3 DNA: TGTGCCACCAGTGATGACTTGATCAGCGAGGTCGATGAGCAGTTCTTC. Protein product: CATSDDLISEVDEQFF.

This sequence joins TRBV24-1 and TRBJ1-1; 7 bases fit TRBD1. The germline V gene has CDR1 KGHDR and CDR2 SFDVKD. V was clipped by 4 bases and J by 1 base; unmatched bases: 2. CDR3 length: 14 amino acids. The CDR3 nucleotides read TGTGCCACCAGTGAGAGGGGGCGGAACACTGAAGCTTTCTTT. Translating gives CATSERGRNTEAFF.

The chain has TRBV9 and TRBJ2-1; TRBD2 matches 14 bases. The germline CDR1 and CDR2 sequences are SGDLS and YYNGEE. The CDR3 is 16 amino acids. V gave up 0 bases and J gave up 6 bases; unmatched junction bases: 2. CDR3 coding DNA: TGTGCCAGCAGCGTAGGGGGACTAGCGGGAGTCAATGAGCAGTTCTTC. Protein sequence: CASSVGGLAGVNEQFF. The entire variable domain, with the rest obtained from reference TRBV9 and TRBJ2-1, is as follows: DSGVTQTPKHLITATGQRVTLRCSPRSGDLSVYWYQQSLDQGLQFLIQYYNGEERAKGNILERFSAQQFPDLHSELNLSSLELGDSALYFCASSVGGLAGVNEQFFGPGTRLTVL.

The chain employs TRBV15 and TRBJ2-6; D is uncertain. The CDR3 runs to 18 residues. V was clipped by 0 bases and J by 0 bases, with 12 bases between them. Germline CDR1 is LNHNV and CDR2 is YYDKDF (reference sequence). Written as DNA, the CDR3 is TGTGCCACCAGCAGAGATACAGTAACGGCCTCTGGGGCCAACGTCCTGACTTTC. Protein: CATSRDTVTASGANVLTF.

The chain has TRBV29-1 and TRBJ1-1; no clear D gene. The CDR3 has 15 residues. V was cut by 4 bases and J by 4 bases, with 19 bases left in between. CDR1 and CDR2 (germline): SQVTM, ANQGSEA. CDR3 sequence (DNA): TGCAGCGTTGGCATGGTTACCGGGAGAGGCACTGAAGCTTTCTTT. This sequence encodes CSVGMVTGRGTEAFF. Filled out from reference TRBV29-1 and TRBJ1-1, the complete variable domain reads SAVISQKPSRDICQRGTSLTIQCQVDSQVTMMFWYRQQPGQSLTLIATANQGSEATYESGFVIDKFPISRPNLTFSTLTVSNMSPEDSSIYLCSVGMVTGRGTEAFFGQGTRLTVV.

The gene calls are TRBV6-5 and TRBJ2-7, with a possible D match to TRBD2 (6 bases). The CDR3 totals 14 residues. Germline CDR1 MNHEY, CDR2 SVGAGI. V was shortened by 7 bases and J by 1 base, with 14 bases between the two germline ends. Here the CDR3 reads CASKGGEPSYEQYF. CDR3 bases: TGTGCCAGCAAAGGAGGGGAACCATCCTACGAGCAGTACTTC.

This clone was picked up a small number of times. This sample includes further DNA sequences coding for the same CDR3. DNA of the CDR3: TGTGCCAGCAGCTTAAGACGGGGACAGCCCCAGCATTTT. Residues: CASSLRRGQPQHF. This chain joins TRBV7-2 and TRBJ1-5; D uncertain. Germline V gene sequence: CDR1 SGHTA, CDR2 FQGNSA. The CDR3 length is 13 residues. The germline V and J ends were trimmed by 2 bases and 7 bases, with 9 bases remaining between them.

V is TRBV28 and J is TRBJ2-7; 7 bases fit TRBD1. The CDR3 runs to 14 residues. After removal of 1 base from V and 4 bases from J, the junction contained 4 bases not matched to a gene. Germline CDR1 reads MDHEN; CDR2 reads SYDVKM. The CDR3 is CASSLSGGRYEQYF. For the CDR3, the DNA is TGTGCCAGCAGTTTATCAGGGGGTCGGTACGAGCAGTACTTC.

V usage is TRBV3-1 (or the pseudogene TRBV3-2) and J usage is TRBJ1-2; the D is unclear. Trimming shortened V by 3 bases and J by 1 base, and 6 bases separated the two germline ends. This CDR3 spans 13 amino acids. From germline, CDR1 is LGHDT and CDR2 YNNKEL (reference sequence). CDR3 nucleotide sequence: TGTGCCAGCAGCCACCCAGATAACTATGGCTACACCTTC. Protein: CASSHPDNYGYTF.

V is TRBV7-2 and J is TRBJ2-7; D may be TRBD2 (6 bases). The germline V and J ends were trimmed by 5 bases and 7 bases, with 21 bases remaining between them. CDR1 and CDR2 from the germline V gene are SGHTA and FQGNSA. The CDR3 length is 15 residues. The CDR3, as DNA: TGTGCCAGCAGCATACAACTAGCTCCCTGGGGTGAGCAGTACGTC. Encoded protein: CASSIQLAPWGEQYV.

This clone was seen only a few times. This chain links TRBV24-1 with TRBJ2-1, with 12 bases that match TRBD2. The CDR3 contains 15 residues. Unmatched junction bases numbered 8, after V lost 10 bases and J lost 5 bases. CDR1 KGHDR and CDR2 SFDVKD come from the germline V gene. CDR3 sequence: CATRPTSGRDNEQFF. The CDR3 DNA is TGTGCCACGCGTCCGACTAGCGGGAGAGACAATGAGCAGTTCTTC.

This chain links TRBV24-1 with TRBJ2-1; D is perhaps TRBD1 (5 bases). Germline-derived CDR1 and CDR2 are KGHDR and SFDVKD. Trimming shortened V by 1 base and J by 0 bases, and 6 bases separated the two germline ends. This CDR3 spans 15 amino acids. The CDR3 bases are TGTGCCACCAGTGATTTAGGGGTCTCCTACAATGAGCAGTTCTTC. Translating gives CATSDLGVSYNEQFF.

As DNA, the CDR3 is TGTGCCAGCAGCTTAGGGCCAGGGGAGCTGTTTTTT. This gives the protein CASSLGPGELFF. The gene calls are TRBV7-9 and TRBJ2-2; D is unresolved. Germline V gives CDR1 SEHNR, CDR2 FQNEAQ (reference sequence). CDR3 length: 12 amino acids. Trimming shortened V by 1 base and J by 8 bases, and 5 bases separated the two germline ends.

The chain joins TRBV18 to TRBJ2-7; 7 bases fit TRBD2. Germline loops: CDR1 KGHSH, CDR2 LQKENI. V was clipped by 2 bases and J by 3 bases; unmatched bases: 4. This CDR3 has 14 residues. CDR3 DNA sequence: TGTGCCAGCTCACCAACGGGGGAGGGCTACGAGCAGTACGTC. Its protein product is CASSPTGEGYEQYV.

DNA for the CDR3: TGTGCCACCTCCGGGGTCAAGCGGCCGTCCTACAATGAGCAGTTCTTC. Its protein is CATSGVKRPSYNEQFF. This chain uses TRBV7-9 with TRBJ2-1; D is possibly TRBD2 (5 bases). Germline loops: CDR1 SEHNR, CDR2 FQNEAQ (reference sequence). The CDR3 is 16 amino acids. Trimming removed 10 bases from V and 1 base from J, with 20 bases in between.

The chain is built from TRBV18 and TRBJ2-7; TRBD1 aligns across 9 bases. The CDR3 totals 13 residues. The V segment lost 3 bases and the J segment 5 bases; nucleotides outside the gene matches: 2. Germline-derived CDR1 and CDR2 are KGHSH and LQKENI. The CDR3 loop reads CASSPGTGNEQYF. CDR3 in DNA: TGTGCCAGCTCACCGGGGACAGGGAACGAGCAGTACTTC. The full variable domain, its missing parts supplied by reference TRBV18 and TRBJ2-7, is NAGVMQNPRHLVRRRGQEARLRCSPMKGHSHVYWYRQLPEEGLKFMVYLQKENIIDESGMPKERFSAEFPKEGPSILRIQQVVRGDSAAYFCASSPGTGNEQYFGPGTRLTVT.

V gene TRBV19 combines with J gene TRBJ2-1; 9 bases are a match to TRBD1. The germline V gene encodes CDR1 LNHDA and CDR2 SQIVND (reference sequence). V lost 7 bases to trimming and J lost 1 base; unmatched junction nucleotides: 8. The CDR3 is 16 residues long. This chain's CDR3 is CASKLQGQGSYNEQFF. CDR3 nucleotides: TGTGCCAGTAAATTACAGGGACAGGGTTCCTACAATGAGCAGTTCTTC. The full variable domain, in which reference TRBV19 and TRBJ2-1 provide the parts outside the CDR3, is DGGITQSPKYLFRKEGQNVTLSCEQNLNHDAMYWYRQDPGQGLRLIYYSQIVNDFQKGDIAEGYSVSREKKESFPLTVTSAQKNPTAFYLCASKLQGQGSYNEQFFGPGTRLTVL.

The CDR3 bases are TGCGCCAGCAGCGGCACCTTGACAGGGTACACTGAAGCTTTCTTT. Protein sequence: CASSGTLTGYTEAFF. The chain combines TRBV5-1 with TRBJ1-1; TRBD1 matches at 7 bases. The CDR3 contains 15 residues. The V and J ends lost 4 bases and 3 bases, in that order; junction bases with no gene match: 9. Germline CDR1 and CDR2: SGHRS and YFSETQ.

The chain joins TRBV7-9 to TRBJ1-1; D call uncertain. Trimming pared 4 bases from V and 0 bases from J, leaving 6 bases between. The germline gives CDR1 SEHNR, CDR2 FQNEAQ (reference sequence). The CDR3 spans 13 residues. CDR3 loop: CASSSRVNTEAFF. For the CDR3, the DNA is TGTGCCAGCAGCTCCCGGGTGAACACTGAAGCTTTCTTT.

This clone has a single count. The J gene is TRBJ1-2, the V gene TRBV6-5, with a tentative D call TRBD1 (5 bases). The CDR3 has 13 amino acids. V was cut by 7 bases and J by 4 bases, with 13 bases left in between. CDR1 is MNHEY, CDR2 SVGAGI, per germline. The CDR3 region has the DNA TGTGCCAGCACGTTGGGCAGGGCCTATGGCTACACCTTC. Protein: CASTLGRAYGYTF.